A single T cell receptor (beta chain) is shown here with its context. What it binds is unknown. The sample is drawn from a study of T cell repertoires and Cas9 in healthy adults. Looking at the study overall: CD4 and CD8 compartments: SpCas9-reactive T cells profiled for potency, cytotoxicity, lineage.

CDR3 length equals 13 residues. Germline V lookup: CDR1 KGHSH, CDR2 LQKENI. The V and J ends lost 4 bases and 6 bases, in that order; junction bases with no gene match: 1. Study observations and caveats: SpCas9-reactive regulatory T cells reportedly mitigated SpCas9-reactive effector T cells in vitro.

Using immunoSEQ multiplex PCR, the repertoire was profiled, and TCRdb retains in-frame clones only, with some absent. The sample contains 20,000 to 25,000 clones, 90% of which appear only once. Specimen: CD4+ effector T cells (CD127+, CD25-, CD137-, CD154-) from PBMCs; culture status not recorded. The TCR was taken from a human donor in good health. The chain has TRBV18 and TRBJ1-5; 9 bases map to TRBD1. In DNA, the CDR3 is TGTGCCAGCTCACGGGACAGGGTTCAGCCCCAGCATTTT. Protein sequence: CASSRDRVQPQHF.